This passage covers 17 T cell receptor beta chains from one sample sequenced in a study of a mutant IDH1 vaccine in newly diagnosed glioma. As to time point: baseline, week 1 (first vaccination visit). The treatment: pre-vaccination baseline after standard-of-care therapy. Clones were read by immunoSEQ multiplex PCR, and TCRdb kept only the in-frame ones, dropping some. The table has tens of thousands of clones, 83% seen once; the top ten hold around 7.4%. The sequencing here drew on PBMCs, taken from a glioma patient treated with radiotherapy, temozolomide or both. The receptors shown here come from a woman aged 50 to 60 with glioma.

The rearrangement uses TRBV5-1 and TRBJ2-2; perhaps TRBD2 as D (5 bases). The ends were cut back, 0 bases at V and 7 bases at J, with 16 bases in the middle. The CDR3 has 16 residues. Germline loops: CDR1 SGHRS, CDR2 YFSETQ. The CDR3 bases are TGCGCCAGCAGCTTGGCCTACGGGGAAACGGTCGGGGAGCTGTTTTTT. It translates to CASSLAYGETVGELFF.

The V gene is TRBV5-1, the J gene TRBJ1-4; 7 bases agree with TRBD1. The CDR3 extends over 14 amino acids. V lost 3 bases and J lost 8; bases outside the gene matches: 7. Germline CDR1 SGHRS, CDR2 YFSETQ. CDR3 amino acids: CASSSGTVREKLFF. CDR3 nucleotides: TGCGCCAGCAGCTCCGGGACAGTTCGGGAAAAACTGTTTTTT.

The J gene is TRBJ1-4, the V gene TRBV4-1; the D is unclear. CDR1 and CDR2 from the germline V gene are MGHRA and YSYEKL. The CDR3 sequence is 15 residues long. Trimming removed 4 bases at V and 5 bases at J, with 14 bases between. The CDR3 region has the DNA TGCGCCAGCAGCCCGGTAGAACGTCGCAATGAAAAACTGTTTTTT. Translated, it gives CASSPVERRNEKLFF.

The chain recombines TRBV7-2 with TRBJ1-4; D gene ambiguous. This CDR3 is built from 15 residues. The V end lost 5 bases, the J end lost 0 bases, and 10 bases lay between the germline ends. Germline-derived CDR1 and CDR2 are SGHTA and FQGNSA. CDR3 DNA: TGTGCCAGCAGCCGTAAGCCTGCAACTAATGAAAAACTGTTTTTT. It yields the protein CASSRKPATNEKLFF.

This rearrangement joins TRBV6-1 to TRBJ1-5; no firm D call. Trimming cost V 1 base and J 6 bases, with 13 bases left between them. The CDR3 sequence is 15 residues long. Looked up from germline, CDR1 is MNHNS and CDR2 is SASEGT. CDR3 protein: CASSEVRLAGQPQHF. CDR3 in DNA: TGTGCCAGCAGTGAAGTCCGGCTGGCAGGTCAGCCCCAGCATTTT.

The J gene is TRBJ1-5, the V gene TRBV7-9; 9 nucleotides align to TRBD1. V was pared by 5 bases and J by 7 bases, with 6 bases of the junction left unmatched. From germline, CDR1 is SEHNR and CDR2 FQNEAQ (reference sequence). This CDR3 has 14 residues. DNA for the CDR3: TGTGCCAGCAGCCCTGGGACAGGGTGGCAGCCCCAGCATTTT. Translated: CASSPGTGWQPQHF.

This sequence joins TRBV7-9 and TRBJ2-7; a weak D match, TRBD1 (6 bases). The CDR3 is 15 amino acids. Germline V gives CDR1 SEHNR, CDR2 FQNEAQ (reference sequence). The ends were cut back, 4 bases at V and 5 bases at J, with 18 bases in the middle. CDR3 in amino acids: CASSSALGRGHEQYF. The CDR3 DNA sequence: TGTGCCAGCAGCTCCGCTTTAGGCAGGGGTCACGAGCAGTACTTC.

The V gene is TRBV4-2, the J gene TRBJ2-5, with 10 bases identical to TRBD2. This CDR3 spans 16 amino acids. Germline CDR1 LGHNA, CDR2 YNFKEQ. J gave up 4 bases and V 1 base, and 6 bases lay outside the gene matches. The CDR3 sequence is CASSQGSGGGVETQYF. CDR3 nucleotides: TGTGCCAGCAGCCAAGGAAGCGGGGGGGGCGTAGAGACCCAGTACTTC.

The rearrangement links TRBV5-1 to TRBJ2-1, with 8 bases lining up with TRBD1. Germline values: CDR1 SGHRS, CDR2 YFSETQ. The V gene end was trimmed by 4 bases and the J gene end by 4 bases; junction bases not matched to a gene: 7. This CDR3 comprises 15 residues. The CDR3 loop is CASSAGTGVYNEQFF. The CDR3 coding sequence is TGCGCCAGCAGCGCCGGGACAGGAGTTTACAATGAGCAGTTCTTC.

This clone was seen only once. CDR3 nucleotides: TGCGCCAGCAGCTCGCTGGATAGACAGGGGGACGAGCAGTACTTC. The encoded protein is CASSSLDRQGDEQYF. The chain links TRBV5-1 to TRBJ2-7, with 9 bases that match TRBD1. Per germline, CDR1 SGHRS and CDR2 YFSETQ. V was pared by 3 bases and J by 5 bases, with 9 bases of the junction left unmatched. This CDR3 region has 15 residues.

V usage is TRBV28 and J usage is TRBJ1-2; D is ambiguous. Germline CDR1 MDHEN, CDR2 SYDVKM. Trimming pared 3 bases from V and 4 bases from J, leaving 15 bases between. The CDR3 has 15 amino acids. The CDR3 here is CASSFPREVIYGYTF. In DNA form, the CDR3 reads TGTGCCAGCAGTTTTCCGCGGGAGGTAATCTATGGCTACACCTTC.

The V gene is TRBV7-6, the J gene TRBJ1-5; TRBD1 is a possible D gene (6 bases). CDR3 length: 13 residues. Trimming took 5 bases from V and 5 from J, leaving 10 bases between them. From germline, CDR1 is SGHVS and CDR2 FNYEAQ. The CDR3 protein is CASSQDSHQPQHF. In nucleotides, the CDR3 is TGTGCCAGCAGCCAGGACAGTCATCAGCCCCAGCATTTT.

The chain uses TRBV20-1 and TRBJ1-2; D call uncertain. Germline V gene sequence: CDR1 DFQATT, CDR2 SNEGSKA (reference sequence). The V end lost 5 bases, the J end lost 8 bases, and 6 bases lay between the germline ends. The CDR3 totals 9 residues. CDR3 coding DNA: TGCAGTGCTTCCCCAGGCTACACCTTC. Protein product: CSASPGYTF.

This chain connects TRBV18 to TRBJ2-5; D may match TRBD1 or TRBD2 (5 bases each). The CDR3 length is 14 residues. Trimming took 0 bases from V and 4 from J, leaving 9 bases between them. Germline V gives CDR1 KGHSH, CDR2 LQKENI. This chain's CDR3 is CASSPPSGRETQYF. The CDR3, as DNA: TGTGCCAGCTCACCACCGTCAGGGAGAGAGACCCAGTACTTC.

The gene calls are TRBV5-4 and TRBJ2-1, with 8 nucleotides matching TRBD2. The J segment lost 9 bases and the V segment lost 0 bases, leaving 2 bases of the junction unmatched. CDR3 length equals 13 residues. Germline V gives CDR1 SGHNT, CDR2 YYREEE (reference sequence). This CDR3 reads CASSLVTSGEQFF. Here the CDR3 DNA reads TGTGCCAGCAGCTTGGTTACTAGCGGTGAGCAGTTCTTC. The whole variable domain, remainder taken from reference TRBV5-4 and TRBJ2-1, is ETGVTQSPTHLIKTRGQQVTLRCSSQSGHNTVSWYQQALGQGPQFIFQYYREEENGRGNFPPRFSGLQFPNYSSELNVNALELDDSALYLCASSLVTSGEQFFGPGTRLTVL.

This chain uses TRBV7-7 with TRBJ2-7; TRBD2 matches at 7 bases. This CDR3 spans 16 amino acids. Trimming at V came to 5 bases and at J to 3 bases, leaving 13 bases not matched to a gene. Germline CDR1 and CDR2: SSHAT and FNYEAQ (reference sequence). The CDR3 loop reads CASSPRLARSGYEQYF. CDR3 DNA: TGTGCCAGCAGCCCCCGACTAGCCAGAAGCGGCTACGAGCAGTACTTC. The full variable domain, with the rest looked up from reference TRBV7-7 and TRBJ2-7, is GAGVSQSPRYKVTKRGQDVTLRCDPISSHATLYWYQQALGQGPEFLTYFNYEAQPDKSGLPSDRFSAERPEGSISTLTIQRTEQRDSAMYRCASSPRLARSGYEQYFGPGTRLTVT.

The J gene is TRBJ1-6, the V gene TRBV7-8; no clear D gene. The germline V and J ends were trimmed by 5 bases and 9 bases, with 17 bases remaining between them. The length of the CDR3 is 15 residues. Germline values: CDR1 SGHVS, CDR2 FQNEAQ. The chain's CDR3 is CASSPLGNYGSPLHF. The CDR3 region has the DNA TGTGCCAGCAGCCCCCTCGGCAATTATGGTTCACCCCTCCACTTT.